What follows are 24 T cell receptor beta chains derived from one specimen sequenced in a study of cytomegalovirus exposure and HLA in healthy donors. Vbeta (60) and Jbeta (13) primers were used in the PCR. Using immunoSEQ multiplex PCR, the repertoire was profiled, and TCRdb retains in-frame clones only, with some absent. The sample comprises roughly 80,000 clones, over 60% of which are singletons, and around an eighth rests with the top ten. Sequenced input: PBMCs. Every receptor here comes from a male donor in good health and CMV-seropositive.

The CDR3 DNA sequence: TGCGCCAGCAGTGAGCCGAGTCGAACCTTATGGGCTTCCTCTTATCAGCCCCAGCATTTT. This codes for CASSEPSRTLWASSYQPQHF. This chain links TRBV10-1 with TRBJ1-5; D remains ambiguous. The CDR3 loop spans 20 amino acids. Trimming removed 2 bases from V and 5 bases from J, with 28 bases in between. The germline V gene has CDR1 WNHNN and CDR2 SYGVQD (reference sequence).

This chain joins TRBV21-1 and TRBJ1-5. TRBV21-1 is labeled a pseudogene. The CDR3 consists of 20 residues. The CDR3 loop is CASSKASLVSGSYSNQPQHF. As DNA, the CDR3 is TGTGCCAGCAGCAAAGCATCTCTAGTATCGGGGTCCTATAGCAATCAGCCCCAGCATTTT.

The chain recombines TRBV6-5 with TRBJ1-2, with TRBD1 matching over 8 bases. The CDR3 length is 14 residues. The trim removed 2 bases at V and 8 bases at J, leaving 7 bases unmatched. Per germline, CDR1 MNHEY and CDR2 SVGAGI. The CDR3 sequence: CASSYRQGARGYTF. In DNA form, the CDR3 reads TGTGCCAGCAGTTACAGGCAGGGGGCAAGGGGCTACACCTTC.

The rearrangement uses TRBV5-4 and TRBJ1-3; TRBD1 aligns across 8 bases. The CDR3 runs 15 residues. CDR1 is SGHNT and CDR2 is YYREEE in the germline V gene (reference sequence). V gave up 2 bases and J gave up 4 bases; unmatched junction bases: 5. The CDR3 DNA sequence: TGTGCCAGCAGCTTTCAGGGGGCGACAGGAAACACCATATATTTT. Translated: CASSFQGATGNTIYF.

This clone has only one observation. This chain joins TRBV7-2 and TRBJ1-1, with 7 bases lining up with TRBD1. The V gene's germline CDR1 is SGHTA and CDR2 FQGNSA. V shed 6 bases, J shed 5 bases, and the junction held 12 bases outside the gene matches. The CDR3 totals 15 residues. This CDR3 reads CASRSETGLGTEAFF. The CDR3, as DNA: TGTGCCAGCAGATCCGAGACAGGGTTGGGAACTGAAGCTTTCTTT.

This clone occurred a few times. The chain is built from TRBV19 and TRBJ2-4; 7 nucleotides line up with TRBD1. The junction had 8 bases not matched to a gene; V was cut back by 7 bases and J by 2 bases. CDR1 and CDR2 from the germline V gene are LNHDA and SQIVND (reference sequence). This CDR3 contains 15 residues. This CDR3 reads CASKGASTSKNIQYF. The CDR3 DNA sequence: TGTGCCAGTAAGGGGGCCTCAACATCCAAAAACATTCAGTACTTC.

The CDR3 is CAWSVRTGELFF. The CDR3 DNA is TGTGCCTGGAGTGTGCGGACCGGGGAGCTGTTTTTT. This chain joins TRBV30 and TRBJ2-2; D remains ambiguous. This CDR3 has 12 amino acids. CDR1 is GTSNPN, CDR2 SVGIG, per germline (reference sequence). Trimming stripped 0 bases from V and 5 bases from J, with 4 bases between.

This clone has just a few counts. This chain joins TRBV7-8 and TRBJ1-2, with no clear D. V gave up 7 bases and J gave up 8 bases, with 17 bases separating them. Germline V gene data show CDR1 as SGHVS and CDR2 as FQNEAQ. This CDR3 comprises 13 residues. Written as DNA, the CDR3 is TGTGCCAGCACCCCCCGGAGTTTTGAGGGCTACACCTTC. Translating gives CASTPRSFEGYTF.

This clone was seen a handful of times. CDR3 bases: TGTGCCAGCAGCCTAGGACAGTTAAATGCAGATACGCAGTATTTT. It is translated as CASSLGQLNADTQYF. The chain carries TRBV11-3 and TRBJ2-3; maybe TRBD1 (6 bases). The CDR3 is 15 residues long. Germline V gene sequence: CDR1 SGHNT, CDR2 YENEEA. Trimming pared 5 bases from V and 4 bases from J, leaving 16 bases between.

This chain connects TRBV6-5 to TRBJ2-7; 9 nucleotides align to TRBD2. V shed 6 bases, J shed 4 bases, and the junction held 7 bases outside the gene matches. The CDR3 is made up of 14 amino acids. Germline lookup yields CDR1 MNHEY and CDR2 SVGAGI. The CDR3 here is CASSLSGSRYEQYF. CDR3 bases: TGTGCCAGCAGCCTTAGCGGGAGTAGATACGAGCAGTACTTC.

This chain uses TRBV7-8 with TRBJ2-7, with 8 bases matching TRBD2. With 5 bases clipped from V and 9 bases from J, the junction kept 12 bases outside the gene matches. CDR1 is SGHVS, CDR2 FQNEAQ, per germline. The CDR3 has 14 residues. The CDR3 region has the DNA TGTGCCAGCAGCCTCTCGGGGGGGACGCGAGGGCAGTACTTC. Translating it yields CASSLSGGTRGQYF.

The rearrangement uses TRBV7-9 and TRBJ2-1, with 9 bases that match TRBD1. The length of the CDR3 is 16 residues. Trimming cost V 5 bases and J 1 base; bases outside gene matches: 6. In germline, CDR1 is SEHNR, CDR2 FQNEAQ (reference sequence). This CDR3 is CASSPGTGRSYNEQFF. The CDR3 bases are TGTGCCAGCAGCCCCGGGACAGGGCGGTCCTACAATGAGCAGTTCTTC.

The CDR3 protein is CASSKGGASSYNEQFF. CDR3 nucleotide sequence: TGTGCCAGCAGCAAAGGGGGAGCTAGCTCCTACAATGAGCAGTTCTTC. V gene TRBV21-1 combines with J gene TRBJ2-1; the table's D call, TRBD2, was not checked against the DNA. TRBV21-1 is a pseudogene locus. The CDR3 loop spans 16 amino acids.

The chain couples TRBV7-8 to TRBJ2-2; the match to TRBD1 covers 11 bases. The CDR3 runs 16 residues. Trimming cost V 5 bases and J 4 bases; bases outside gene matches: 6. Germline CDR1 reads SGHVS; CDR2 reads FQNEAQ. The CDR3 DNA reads TGTGCCAGCAGCCGTCGGGACAGGGGGAGCACCGGGGAGCTGTTTTTT. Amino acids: CASSRRDRGSTGELFF.

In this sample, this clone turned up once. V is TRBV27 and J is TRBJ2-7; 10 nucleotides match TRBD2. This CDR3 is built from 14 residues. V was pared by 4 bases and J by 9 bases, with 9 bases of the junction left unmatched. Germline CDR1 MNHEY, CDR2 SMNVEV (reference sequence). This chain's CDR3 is CASSSPSGSIRQYF. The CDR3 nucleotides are TGTGCCAGCAGTTCACCTAGCGGGAGTATAAGGCAGTACTTC.

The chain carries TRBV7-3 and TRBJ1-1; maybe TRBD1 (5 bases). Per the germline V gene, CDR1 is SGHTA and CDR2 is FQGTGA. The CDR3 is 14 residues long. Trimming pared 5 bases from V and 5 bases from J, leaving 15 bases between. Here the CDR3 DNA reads TGTGCCAGCAGCCTCATGGGGCGAGGTACTGAAGCTTTCTTT. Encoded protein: CASSLMGRGTEAFF.

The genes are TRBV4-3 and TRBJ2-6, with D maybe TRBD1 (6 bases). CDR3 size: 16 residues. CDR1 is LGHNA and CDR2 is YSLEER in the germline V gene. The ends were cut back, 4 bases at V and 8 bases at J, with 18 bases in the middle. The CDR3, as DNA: TGCGCCAGCAGCCCTTCGTCGACCAGGGGTACCAACGTCCTGACTTTC. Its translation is CASSPSSTRGTNVLTF.

CDR3 sequence reads: CASSAGGAIAKNIQYF. Written as DNA, the CDR3 is TGCGCCAGCAGTGCGGGAGGGGCCATAGCCAAAAACATTCAGTACTTC. The chain recombines TRBV10-1 with TRBJ2-4, with 8 bases fitting TRBD2. Germline-derived CDR1 and CDR2 are WNHNN and SYGVQD (reference sequence). V gave up 4 bases and J gave up 0 bases; unmatched junction bases: 5. The CDR3 covers 16 residues.

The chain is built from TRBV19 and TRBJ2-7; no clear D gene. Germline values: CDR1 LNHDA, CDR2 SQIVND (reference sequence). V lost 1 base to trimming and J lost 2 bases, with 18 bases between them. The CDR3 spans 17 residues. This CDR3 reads CASSIAAALTNPYEQYF. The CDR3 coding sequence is TGTGCCAGTAGTATAGCGGCGGCCCTTACGAACCCCTACGAGCAGTACTTC.

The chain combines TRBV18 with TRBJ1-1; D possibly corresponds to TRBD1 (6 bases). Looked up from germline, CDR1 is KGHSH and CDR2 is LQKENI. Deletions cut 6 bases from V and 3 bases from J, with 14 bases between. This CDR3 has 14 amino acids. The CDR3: CASSAPGVDTEAFF. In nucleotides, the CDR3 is TGTGCCAGCTCTGCCCCAGGGGTTGACACTGAAGCTTTCTTT.

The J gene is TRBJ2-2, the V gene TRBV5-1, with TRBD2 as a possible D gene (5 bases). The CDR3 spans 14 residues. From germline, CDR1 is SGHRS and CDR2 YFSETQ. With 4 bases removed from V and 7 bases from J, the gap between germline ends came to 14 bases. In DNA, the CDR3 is TGCGCCAGCAGCCGGGGTAGCCTAGACGGGGAGCTGTTTTTT. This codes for CASSRGSLDGELFF.

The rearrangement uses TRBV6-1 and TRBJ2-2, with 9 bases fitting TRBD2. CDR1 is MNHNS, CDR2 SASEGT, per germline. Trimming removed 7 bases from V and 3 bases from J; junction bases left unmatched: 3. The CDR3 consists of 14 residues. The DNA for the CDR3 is TGTGCCAGCAAAATAGCGGGGGACACCGGGGAGCTGTTTTTT. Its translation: CASKIAGDTGELFF.

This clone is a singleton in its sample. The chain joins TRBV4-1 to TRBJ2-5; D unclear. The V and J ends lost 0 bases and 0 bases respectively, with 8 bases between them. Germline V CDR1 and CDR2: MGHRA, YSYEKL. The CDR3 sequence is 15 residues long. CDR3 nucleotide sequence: TGCGCCAGCAGCCAAGATCCCCGGGACCAAGAGACCCAGTACTTC. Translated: CASSQDPRDQETQYF.

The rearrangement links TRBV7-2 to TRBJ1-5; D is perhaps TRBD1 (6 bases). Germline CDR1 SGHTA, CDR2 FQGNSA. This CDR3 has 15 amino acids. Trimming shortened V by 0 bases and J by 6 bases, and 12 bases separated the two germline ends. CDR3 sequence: CASSLAGGRVQPQHF. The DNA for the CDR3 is TGTGCCAGCAGCTTAGCGGGGGGGCGGGTTCAGCCCCAGCATTTT.